A selection of T cell receptor beta chains follows, all from one sample in a study of CD8+CD57+ T cells in acquired aplastic anemia. TCRdb reprocessed the reads with MiXCR, giving one entry per CDR3 protein. The sample yields just over 450,000 distinct CDR3 sequences, over 25% seen once. Sequences were obtained from sorted CD4+, CD8+, or CD8+CD57+ T cells (not recorded which) from PBMCs. Receptors were obtained from a human donor with aplastic anemia. Both conserved end residues are part of each CDR3. Each record gives: clone size, V gene, D gene, J gene, CDR3 DNA, CDR3 protein. The D gene is left open where the match is weak. Size is omitted from some rows. Given values are once, few, many or a class for expanded clones.

abundance: .
v_gene: TRBV6-5
d_gene: .
j_gene: TRBJ2-5
CDR3nt: TGTGCCAGCACGGACCACCAAGAGACCCAGTACTTC
CDR3aa: CASTDHQETQYF

abundance: few
v_gene: TRBV6-5
d_gene: .
j_gene: TRBJ1-2
CDR3nt: TGTGCCAGCAGTTACTCGGACTCAATGAACTATGGCTACACCTTC
CDR3aa: CASSYSDSMNYGYTF

abundance: .
v_gene: TRBV24-1
d_gene: TRBD2
j_gene: TRBJ2-1
CDR3nt: TGTGCCACCAGTGCCTCCGGGACTAGAGCGTACAATGAGCAGTTCTTC
CDR3aa: CATSASGTRAYNEQFF

abundance: .
v_gene: TRBV19
d_gene: .
j_gene: TRBJ2-6
CDR3nt: TGTGCCAGTAGTATGGTTGGGTCTGGGGCCAACGTCCTGACTTTC
CDR3aa: CASSMVGSGANVLTF

abundance: .
v_gene: TRBV29-1
d_gene: .
j_gene: TRBJ1-2
CDR3nt: TGCAGCCAAGGATGGGGGGCTGAGGACTATGGCTACACCTTC
CDR3aa: CSQGWGAEDYGYTF

abundance: .
v_gene: TRBV20-1
d_gene: TRBD1
j_gene: TRBJ2-7
CDR3nt: TGCAGTGCTAGGATCGGGACAGGGGACGAGCAGTACTTC
CDR3aa: CSARIGTGDEQYF

abundance: .
v_gene: TRBV2
d_gene: .
j_gene: TRBJ2-5
CDR3nt: TGTGCCACCCCGGGACCTCACTCGACCCAGTACTTC
CDR3aa: CATPGPHSTQYF

abundance: few
v_gene: TRBV6-1
d_gene: .
j_gene: TRBJ1-1
CDR3nt: TGTGCCAGCAGCCCCTGGCAGGTCGGTGCTCGGTCTGAAGCTTTCTTT
CDR3aa: CASSPWQVGARSEAFF

abundance: many
v_gene: TRBV7-2
d_gene: TRBD2
j_gene: TRBJ2-7
CDR3nt: TGTGCCAGCAGCTGGGGACTAGCGGGGGGGTACGAGCAGTACTTC
CDR3aa: CASSWGLAGGYEQYF

abundance: few
v_gene: TRBV27
d_gene: TRBD2
j_gene: TRBJ2-5
CDR3nt: TGTGCCAGCAGTTTACGGACTAGCGGGAGGTTCCAAGAGACCCAGTACTTC
CDR3aa: CASSLRTSGRFQETQYF

abundance: .
v_gene: TRBV4-3
d_gene: .
j_gene: TRBJ1-1
CDR3nt: TGCGCCAGCAGCCATTCGACCGATAACATTGAAGCTTTCTTT
CDR3aa: CASSHSTDNIEAFF

abundance: many
v_gene: TRBV7-6
d_gene: .
j_gene: TRBJ2-3
CDR3nt: TGTGCCAGCAGCGCCCCCTCCACAGATACGCAGTATTTT
CDR3aa: CASSAPSTDTQYF

abundance: few
v_gene: TRBV2
d_gene: .
j_gene: TRBJ2-2
CDR3nt: TGTGCCAGCAGTTCGATATTCGGGACAATGAACACCGGGGAGCTGTTTTTT
CDR3aa: CASSSIFGTMNTGELFF

abundance: many
v_gene: TRBV9
d_gene: TRBD1
j_gene: TRBJ1-2
CDR3nt: TGTGCCAGCAGCCCGATAGGAGGGGGCGCCTCTTCTTATGGCTACACCTTC
CDR3aa: CASSPIGGGASSYGYTF

abundance: .
v_gene: TRBV19
d_gene: TRBD1
j_gene: TRBJ1-5
CDR3nt: TGTGCCAGTAGTGGACAGGGGGCGGCTCAGCCCCAGCATTTT
CDR3aa: CASSGQGAAQPQHF

abundance: few
v_gene: TRBV20-1
d_gene: .
j_gene: TRBJ1-3
CDR3nt: TGCAGTGCTAGAGATACCCAGCGCGCTCTTGGAAACACCATATATTTT
CDR3aa: CSARDTQRALGNTIYF

abundance: .
v_gene: TRBV20-1
d_gene: .
j_gene: TRBJ2-4
CDR3nt: TGCAGTGCTAAAGACGGATTAGCCAAAAACATTCAGTACTTC
CDR3aa: CSAKDGLAKNIQYF

abundance: .
v_gene: TRBV11-1
d_gene: .
j_gene: TRBJ2-2
CDR3nt: TGTGCCAGCGTCCTCGCCGGGTTGTTGGACACCGGGGAGCTGTTTTTT
CDR3aa: CASVLAGLLDTGELFF

abundance: few
v_gene: TRBV13
d_gene: .
j_gene: TRBJ1-4
CDR3nt: TGTGCCAGCAGCTTACGTTTGGGTGCGCGTGAAAAACTGTTTTTT
CDR3aa: CASSLRLGAREKLFF

abundance: few
v_gene: TRBV9
d_gene: .
j_gene: TRBJ2-3
CDR3nt: TGTGCCAGCAGCGCCGGGGAGCACCCCTACACAGATACGCAGTATTTT
CDR3aa: CASSAGEHPYTDTQYF

abundance: many
v_gene: TRBV20-1
d_gene: .
j_gene: TRBJ2-5
CDR3nt: TGCAGTGCTAGACACTGGGGCAGTGCGGAGACCCAGTACTTC
CDR3aa: CSARHWGSAETQYF

abundance: many
v_gene: TRBV16
d_gene: .
j_gene: TRBJ1-2
CDR3nt: TGTGCCAGCAGCCAAACCCGAGTGCCTTATGGCTACACCTTC
CDR3aa: CASSQTRVPYGYTF

abundance: few
v_gene: TRBV20-1
d_gene: TRBD2
j_gene: TRBJ2-1
CDR3nt: TGCAGTGCTAGTGTCCGTACTAGCGGTAACTACAATGAGCAGTTCTTC
CDR3aa: CSASVRTSGNYNEQFF

abundance: .
v_gene: TRBV4-1
d_gene: .
j_gene: TRBJ1-5
CDR3nt: TGCGCCAGCAGCCCACGGCCCGATCAGCCCCAGCATTTT
CDR3aa: CASSPRPDQPQHF

abundance: .
v_gene: TRBV15
d_gene: .
j_gene: TRBJ2-5
CDR3nt: TGTGCCACCAGCACCCCGCACGGGGACCAAGAGACCCAGTACTTC
CDR3aa: CATSTPHGDQETQYF

abundance: .
v_gene: TRBV10-3
d_gene: .
j_gene: TRBJ1-5
CDR3nt: TGTGCCAGCAGTCCTCGCCAGGGAGACAATCAGCCCCAGCATTTT
CDR3aa: CASSPRQGDNQPQHF

abundance: many
v_gene: TRBV9
d_gene: .
j_gene: TRBJ1-1
CDR3nt: TGTGCCAGCAGCGTAGTGGGGACGGCTGAAGCTTTCTTT
CDR3aa: CASSVVGTAEAFF

abundance: many
v_gene: TRBV2
d_gene: .
j_gene: TRBJ1-2
CDR3nt: TGTGCCAGCAGTGAGGGTCGAGGGTGGTATGGCTACACCTTC
CDR3aa: CASSEGRGWYGYTF

abundance: .
v_gene: TRBV2
d_gene: TRBD1
j_gene: TRBJ1-2
CDR3nt: TGTGCCAGCATGACGGCAGGGGGTTATGGCTACACCTTC
CDR3aa: CASMTAGGYGYTF

abundance: .
v_gene: TRBV9
d_gene: TRBD2
j_gene: TRBJ2-7
CDR3nt: TGTGCCAGCAGCGCCGAAAAACTAGCGGGAGTATACGAGCAGTACTTC
CDR3aa: CASSAEKLAGVYEQYF

abundance: few
v_gene: TRBV4-2
d_gene: .
j_gene: TRBJ1-2
CDR3nt: TGTGCCAGCAGCCAAGATGGGCAGGGTCGGAACTATGGCTACACCTTC
CDR3aa: CASSQDGQGRNYGYTF

abundance: many
v_gene: TRBV19
d_gene: TRBD1
j_gene: TRBJ1-2
CDR3nt: TGTGCCAGTAGTAATTCCGGGACAGGGTGGGATGGCTACACCTTC
CDR3aa: CASSNSGTGWDGYTF

abundance: .
v_gene: TRBV12-3/TRBV12-4
d_gene: .
j_gene: TRBJ1-6
CDR3nt: TGTGCCAGCAGTTTAGGAGGGCCAAATTCACCCCTCCACTTT
CDR3aa: CASSLGGPNSPLHF

abundance: .
v_gene: TRBV2
d_gene: TRBD2
j_gene: TRBJ2-1
CDR3nt: TGTGCCAGCAGTGAAGGGCTAGCGGGCCACTACAATGAGCAGTCCTTC
CDR3aa: CASSEGLAGHYNEQSF

abundance: .
v_gene: TRBV20-1
d_gene: .
j_gene: TRBJ2-2
CDR3nt: TGCAGTGCTAGAGAGATGAACACCGGGGAGCTGTTTTTT
CDR3aa: CSAREMNTGELFF

abundance: many
v_gene: TRBV7-9
d_gene: .
j_gene: TRBJ1-2
CDR3nt: TGTGCCAGCAGCTTAGCAGCAGGGGATCATGGCTACACCTTC
CDR3aa: CASSLAAGDHGYTF

abundance: .
v_gene: TRBV7-2
d_gene: .
j_gene: TRBJ1-1
CDR3nt: TGTGCCAGCAGCTTAGAAAAAACAACTGAAGCTTTCTTT
CDR3aa: CASSLEKTTEAFF

abundance: many
v_gene: TRBV29-1
d_gene: .
j_gene: TRBJ1-1
CDR3nt: TGCAGCGTCCGGACTATTTCTGAAGCTTTCTTT
CDR3aa: CSVRTISEAFF

abundance: .
v_gene: TRBV2
d_gene: TRBD1
j_gene: TRBJ1-4
CDR3nt: TGTGCCAGCAGTGTACAGGGGTTCGGTGAAAAACTGTTTTTT
CDR3aa: CASSVQGFGEKLFF

abundance: many
v_gene: TRBV7-7
d_gene: .
j_gene: TRBJ1-4
CDR3nt: TGTGCTAGCGGGGCAGCCCTCAATGAAAAACTGTTTTTT
CDR3aa: CASGAALNEKLFF

abundance: many
v_gene: TRBV9
d_gene: TRBD2
j_gene: TRBJ2-7
CDR3nt: TGTGCCAGCAGCCCCCGGCTAGCGGGGGACTACGAGCAGTACTTC
CDR3aa: CASSPRLAGDYEQYF

abundance: few
v_gene: TRBV4-3
d_gene: .
j_gene: TRBJ1-2
CDR3nt: TGCGCCAGCAGCCAAGATTCGTTTAGGGGAAGGAACTATGGCTACACCTTC
CDR3aa: CASSQDSFRGRNYGYTF

abundance: .
v_gene: TRBV7-9
d_gene: TRBD1
j_gene: TRBJ1-5
CDR3nt: TGTGCCAGCCGTACAGGGGACCAGCCCCAGCATTTT
CDR3aa: CASRTGDQPQHF

abundance: few
v_gene: TRBV5-8
d_gene: .
j_gene: TRBJ2-2
CDR3nt: TGTGCCAGCAGCTTACGACGCGAGGTCACCGGGGAGCTGTTTTTT
CDR3aa: CASSLRREVTGELFF

abundance: .
v_gene: TRBV12-3/TRBV12-4
d_gene: .
j_gene: TRBJ1-6
CDR3nt: TGTGCCAGCAGACAAACCGGGACGGGAAATTCACCCCTCCACTTT
CDR3aa: CASRQTGTGNSPLHF